These 25 T cell receptor beta chains came from one sample sequenced in a study of cytomegalovirus exposure and HLA in healthy donors (dated by TCRdb to between 2016 and 2019). Receptors were amplified or captured by the immunoSEQ multiplex PCR assay. TCRdb provides this immuneACCESS table in a form limited to in-frame rearrangements. Some clones are lacking; in checked studies, under half of them reflect an unresolved V gene, and why the rest are absent is not known. The sample table records tens of thousands of clones; 85% to 95% of these occur just once. The ten largest account for roughly 3.2% of the sample. Specimen: PBMCs. Every receptor here comes from a woman between 18 and 30 years old in good health and CMV-seropositive.

The rearrangement uses TRBV7-2 and TRBJ2-3; 8 nucleotides line up with TRBD2. J lost 1 base, V lost 6 bases, and 9 bases had no gene match. The CDR3 is made up of 16 amino acids. The germline CDR1 and CDR2 sequences are SGHTA and FQGNSA. CDR3 nucleotides: TGTGCCAGCAGTTTCACCCTAGCGGGTGGCACAGATACGCAGTATTTT. This gives the protein CASSFTLAGGTDTQYF.

The gene calls are TRBV30 and TRBJ2-1; no firm D call. CDR3 length: 12 residues. The V gene lost 3 bases and the J gene lost 6 bases, with 9 bases spanning the gap. The germline CDR1 and CDR2 sequences are GTSNPN and SVGIG (reference sequence). This CDR3 reads CAWSHPSNEQFF. The CDR3 DNA is TGTGCCTGGAGCCACCCTAGCAATGAGCAGTTCTTC.

The rearrangement links TRBV28 to TRBJ1-1; no firm D call. The CDR3 extends over 15 amino acids. Trimming left V 7 bases short and J 3 bases short, with 18 bases between. CDR1 MDHEN and CDR2 SYDVKM come from the germline V gene. CDR3 sequence: CASTPYLGGYTEAFF. The CDR3 DNA reads TGTGCCAGCACCCCATACTTAGGCGGCTACACTGAAGCTTTCTTT.

The V call is TRBV7-3, the J call TRBJ2-1, with 9 nucleotides matching TRBD2. V trimming: 5 bases; J trimming: 1 base; junction bases outside the gene matches: 6. From germline, CDR1 is SGHTA and CDR2 FQGTGA. The CDR3 is 16 amino acids. The CDR3 sequence is CASSPLLAGSYNEQFF. CDR3 coding DNA: TGTGCCAGCAGCCCGTTGCTAGCGGGATCCTACAATGAGCAGTTCTTC.

The V gene is TRBV28, the J gene TRBJ2-7, with 7 bases matching TRBD1. The V and J ends lost 6 bases and 3 bases, in that order; junction bases with no gene match: 8. There are 14 residues in the CDR3. Germline CDR1 reads MDHEN; CDR2 reads SYDVKM. CDR3 region: CASRPETGYYEQYF. Here the CDR3 DNA reads TGTGCCAGCAGACCCGAGACAGGGTACTACGAGCAGTACTTC.

This rearrangement joins TRBV19 to TRBJ2-7; D uncertain. Germline CDR1 and CDR2: LNHDA and SQIVND (reference sequence). The CDR3 contains 16 residues. Trimming removed 3 bases at V and 2 bases at J, with 17 bases between. Here the CDR3 DNA reads TGTGCCAGTAGTATCAGTCTGTCAGGCCGTACCTACGAGCAGTACTTC. It is translated as CASSISLSGRTYEQYF.

The rearrangement links TRBV6-1 to TRBJ1-2, with TRBD1 matching over 7 bases. CDR1 MNHNS and CDR2 SASEGT come from the germline V gene. The CDR3 is 15 amino acids. V lost 5 bases, J lost 1 base, and 7 bases stayed unmatched. The CDR3 nucleotides read TGTGCCAGCAGTCTAAAGACAGGGCTTAACTATGGCTACACCTTC. Translation: CASSLKTGLNYGYTF.

The genes are TRBV6-4 and TRBJ1-4, with 8 bases that match TRBD1. The germline V gene encodes CDR1 MRHNA and CDR2 SNTAGT. V lost 4 bases to trimming and J lost 12 bases; unmatched junction nucleotides: 10. The CDR3 totals 14 residues. The CDR3 DNA is TGTGCCAGCAGTGCCACCGGGACAGGCCGAGAACTGTTTTTT. Amino acid sequence: CASSATGTGRELFF.

The chain is built from TRBV18 and TRBJ2-7; 7 positions agree with TRBD1. V shed 4 bases, J shed 3 bases, and the junction held 12 bases outside the gene matches. The CDR3 covers 16 residues. The germline V gene has CDR1 KGHSH and CDR2 LQKENI. The CDR3 protein is CASSLGSQGSGYEQYF. The DNA of the CDR3 is TGTGCCAGCTCACTAGGGTCACAGGGGAGTGGCTACGAGCAGTACTTC. The full variable domain, rest sourced from reference TRBV18 and TRBJ2-7, is NAGVMQNPRHLVRRRGQEARLRCSPMKGHSHVYWYRQLPEEGLKFMVYLQKENIIDESGMPKERFSAEFPKEGPSILRIQQVVRGDSAAYFCASSLGSQGSGYEQYFGPGTRLTVT.

The genes are TRBV4-2 and TRBJ2-1; 7 nucleotides match TRBD2. The CDR3 runs 21 residues. Losses at the gene ends were 4 bases for V and 2 bases for J; bases not matched to a gene: 23. Germline V gene lookup returns CDR1 LGHNA and CDR2 YNFKEQ. The CDR3 here is CASSPGTGGRLWEGAYNEQFF. The CDR3 DNA reads TGTGCCAGCAGCCCGGGGACTGGCGGGAGATTGTGGGAGGGTGCCTACAATGAGCAGTTCTTC.

The chain recombines TRBV7-2 with TRBJ2-7, with 11 nucleotides matching TRBD1. V was pared by 5 bases and J by 6 bases, with 9 bases of the junction left unmatched. The CDR3 contains 15 residues. Germline-derived CDR1 and CDR2 are SGHTA and FQGNSA. CDR3 sequence: CASSTIGQGAAEQYF. CDR3 bases: TGTGCCAGCAGCACTATTGGACAGGGGGCAGCCGAGCAGTACTTC.

The rearrangement uses TRBV7-8 and TRBJ1-5, with 10 bases aligning to TRBD1. The V gene end was trimmed by 5 bases and the J gene end by 2 bases; junction bases not matched to a gene: 9. Germline V gives CDR1 SGHVS, CDR2 FQNEAQ. CDR3 length: 17 amino acids. CDR3 region: CASSALGQGGGNQPQHF. The CDR3 DNA follows: TGTGCCAGCAGCGCTCTAGGACAGGGGGGAGGCAATCAGCCCCAGCATTTT.

The chain combines TRBV29-1 with TRBJ1-2, with 8 positions matching TRBD1. The V segment lost 0 bases and the J segment 8 bases; nucleotides outside the gene matches: 11. The CDR3 totals 15 residues. Germline CDR1 reads SQVTM; CDR2 reads ANQGSEA. The CDR3 here is CSVEDRRPGGLGYTF. In DNA form, the CDR3 reads TGCAGCGTTGAAGATCGCAGGCCAGGGGGCCTCGGCTACACCTTC. Full variable domain (outside the CDR3, taken from reference TRBV29-1 and TRBJ1-2): SAVISQKPSRDICQRGTSLTIQCQVDSQVTMMFWYRQQPGQSLTLIATANQGSEATYESGFVIDKFPISRPNLTFSTLTVSNMSPEDSSIYLCSVEDRRPGGLGYTFGSGTRLTVV.

The V call is TRBV2, the J call TRBJ1-3; tentatively, D is TRBD1 (6 bases). With 0 bases removed from V and 9 bases from J, the gap between germline ends came to 21 bases. The CDR3 length is 17 residues. In germline, CDR1 is SNHLY, CDR2 FYNNEI. The CDR3 coding sequence is TGTGCCAGCAGTGAAGCGTTTTCCTCTACAGGGACGGGCACCATATATTTT. Residues: CASSEAFSSTGTGTIYF.

The chain links TRBV6-5 to TRBJ1-1; a weak D match, TRBD1 (5 bases). This CDR3 comprises 14 residues. Germline CDR1 reads MNHEY; CDR2 reads SVGAGI. The V and J ends lost 0 bases and 4 bases respectively, with 9 bases between them. CDR3 DNA: TGTGCCAGCAGTTACTCGGGGCAGGGCACTGAAGCTTTCTTT. Amino acid sequence: CASSYSGQGTEAFF.

As DNA, the CDR3 is TGCGCCAGCAGCTTGGAAGGGATCGGGATGAACACTGAAGCTTTCTTT. Amino acids: CASSLEGIGMNTEAFF. The chain uses TRBV5-1 and TRBJ1-1; D is uncertain. CDR1 SGHRS and CDR2 YFSETQ come from the germline V gene. This CDR3 region has 16 residues. V lost 0 bases and J 0 bases, leaving 12 bases between the germline ends.

The rearrangement links TRBV28 to TRBJ2-5, with 9 bases identical to TRBD2. The germline V gene has CDR1 MDHEN and CDR2 SYDVKM. The CDR3 spans 15 residues. V gave up 5 bases and J gave up 5 bases; unmatched junction bases: 9. The CDR3 bases are TGTGCCAGCAGTCTCGCTAGCGGGACAGCCGAGACCCAGTACTTC. Protein product: CASSLASGTAETQYF.

The chain couples TRBV11-2 to TRBJ1-1; unclear D gene. CDR1 SGHAT and CDR2 FQNNGV come from the germline V gene. The CDR3 covers 15 residues. V shed 4 bases and J shed 4 bases, with 16 bases lying between them. In nucleotides, the CDR3 is TGTGCCAGCAGCTCGCAACAAGACCCGGGCACTGAAGCTTTCTTT. Residues: CASSSQQDPGTEAFF.

This rearrangement joins TRBV9 to TRBJ2-5; the match to TRBD1 covers 7 bases. CDR1 is SGDLS, CDR2 YYNGEE, per germline. This CDR3 is 14 amino acids long. The ends lost 4 bases at V and 3 bases at J; junction bases unmatched: 6. CDR3 sequence: CASSPRTGEETQYF. In DNA, the CDR3 is TGTGCCAGCAGCCCACGGACAGGTGAAGAGACCCAGTACTTC. Combining the CDR3 with reference TRBV9 and TRBJ2-5 gives the whole variable domain DSGVTQTPKHLITATGQRVTLRCSPRSGDLSVYWYQQSLDQGLQFLIQYYNGEERAKGNILERFSAQQFPDLHSELNLSSLELGDSALYFCASSPRTGEETQYFGPGTRLLVL.

V usage is TRBV2 and J usage is TRBJ1-5, with D unresolved. V lost 5 bases, J lost 9 bases, and 14 bases lay in between. Germline lookup yields CDR1 SNHLY and CDR2 FYNNEI. The CDR3 spans 13 residues. The CDR3 region has the DNA TGTGCCAGCAGTCCGACCGGAGTACGGCCCCAGCATTTT. It is translated as CASSPTGVRPQHF.

This chain uses TRBV6-6 with TRBJ1-4; D perhaps matches TRBD1 (5 bases). This CDR3 spans 13 amino acids. The germline V and J ends were trimmed by 2 bases and 7 bases, with 8 bases remaining between them. Germline V gives CDR1 MNHNY, CDR2 SVGAGI (reference sequence). For the CDR3, the DNA is TGTGCCAGCAGTTACAGGGGAGGTGAAAAACTGTTTTTT. This codes for CASSYRGGEKLFF.

This clone was recorded once. The rearrangement links TRBV28 to TRBJ1-4; TRBD1 might be the D (6 bases). This CDR3 contains 14 residues. V was pared by 7 bases and J by 8 bases, with 17 bases between. The germline CDR1 and CDR2 sequences are MDHEN and SYDVKM. CDR3 DNA: TGTGCCAGCATCCCAACTGGGGGCGGAGAAAAACTGTTTTTT. Translation gives CASIPTGGGEKLFF.

The rearrangement joins TRBV9 to TRBJ2-7; 12 bases agree with TRBD2. The trim removed 3 bases at V and 4 bases at J, leaving 2 bases unmatched. CDR1 is SGDLS and CDR2 is YYNGEE in the germline V gene. This CDR3 has 14 amino acids. The chain's CDR3 is CASSAGTSGYEQYF. CDR3 DNA sequence: TGTGCCAGCAGCGCCGGGACTAGCGGGTACGAGCAGTACTTC.

This chain connects TRBV10-2 to TRBJ1-5, with D possibly TRBD1 on 6 matching bases. Germline assignment: CDR1 WSHSY and CDR2 SAAADI. The length of the CDR3 is 16 residues. V lost 8 bases, J lost 6 bases, and 23 bases lay in between. The CDR3 DNA reads as TGCGCCAGCCGGGGAAGTACAGGGAACGTAGGTCAGCCCCAGCATTTT. Translating it yields CASRGSTGNVGQPQHF.

The chain uses TRBV4-3 and TRBJ1-5, with TRBD1 identical over 11 bases. Germline trimming cut 0 bases from V and 6 bases from J; bases unmatched to any gene: 4. The CDR3 totals 16 residues. Germline V gene sequence: CDR1 LGHNA, CDR2 YSLEER. The CDR3 reads CASSQERTGGFQPQHF. In nucleotides, the CDR3 is TGCGCCAGCAGCCAAGAGAGGACAGGGGGCTTTCAGCCCCAGCATTTT.